The present TCR beta chain was sequenced within a study of T cells in Graves' hyperthyroidism and ophthalmopathy. Notes on the study in general: From stable hyperthyroidism, ophthalmopathy was separated by a 13 V-J model.

At least ten counts were recorded for this clonotype. No antigen is known for it. Its ends do not fully match the called genes, so a read error is possible. Germline V gene lookup returns CDR1 SGHAT and CDR2 FQNNGV. The CDR3 extends over 10 amino acids. PBMCs were derived from 10 ml fresh peripheral blood. Amplification of TCR beta CDR3 regions used RNA as the template. Initially, a first-round RT-PCR of the TCR CDR3 employed the HTBI primer set. MiXCR, run by TCRdb on the multiplex PCR reads, gives a single entry per CDR3 protein. The sample shows fewer than 700,000 distinct CDR3 sequences, roughly 17% of them seen only once.

The source is a woman in her twenties or thirties with Graves' hyperthyroidism. The rearrangement uses TRBV11-2 and TRBJ2-7; no firm D call. The sequencing sample was made of blood. The CDR3 DNA reads TGTGCCAGCGGCTTCTACGAGCAGTACTTC. It specifies CASGFYEQYF.